A few counts support the clone carrying this T cell receptor beta chain. Sequencing of TCR beta, carried out with a high-throughput approach, was applied to CD8+ and CD4+ T cells from the blood. TEMRA cells were FACS-enriched and CD8+ and CD4+ T cells negatively isolated. The sample originates from a study of CD8 T cells in Susac syndrome. V lost 7 bases to trimming and J lost 0 bases, with 10 bases between them. This CDR3 contains 12 residues. Germline CDR1 is SQVTM and CDR2 is ANQGSEA. An amount of RNA that ranged from roughly 0.5 to 1 ug was reverse transcribed with random hexamers. An immunoSEQ multiplex PCR generated amplified TCR beta CDR3 products spanning 54 Vbeta and 13 Jbeta. TCRdb independently ran MiXCR on the immunoSEQ multiplex PCR reads; one entry per CDR3 protein. The data hold approximately 150,000 distinct CDR3 sequences, with roughly 96% observed a single time.

The sequence was obtained from a human donor with multiple sclerosis. The J gene is TRBJ2-7, the V gene TRBV29-1; D ambiguous. Sequencing was carried out using CD4+ T cells from PBMCs. DNA of the CDR3: TGCAGCGCCCTCGACGGCTCCTACGAGCAGTACTTC. Translation gives CSALDGSYEQYF.